The 12 T cell receptor beta chains listed next were all sequenced from one sample in a study of cytomegalovirus exposure and HLA in healthy donors. The PCR used 60 Vbeta and 13 Jbeta primers. Using immunoSEQ multiplex PCR, the repertoire was profiled, and TCRdb retains in-frame clones only, with some absent. The table lists about 200,000 clones, under 85% of them singletons, with about 1.7% in the top ten. Sequencing used PBMCs. These TCRs come from a man aged 45-65 years in good health and CMV-seronegative.

This clone turned up a few times. The chain couples TRBV30 to TRBJ2-1, with 8 bases matching TRBD2. V shed 3 bases, J shed 8 bases, and the junction held 9 bases outside the gene matches. CDR3 length: 14 residues. Germline CDR1 and CDR2: GTSNPN and SVGIG (reference sequence). The CDR3 coding sequence is TGTGCCTGGAGCGCTGGGCTAGCGGGCTATGAGCAGTTCTTC. As protein: CAWSAGLAGYEQFF. Together with reference TRBV30 and TRBJ2-1, the CDR3 gives the full variable domain: SQTIHQWPATLVQPVGSPLSLECTVEGTSNPNLYWYRQAAGRGLQLLFYSVGIGQISSEVPQNLSASRPQDRQFILSSKKLLLSDSGFYLCAWSAGLAGYEQFFGPGTRLTVL.

In DNA, the CDR3 is TGTGCCAGCAGCGTAGGGGCAAGGGCTAGCGGGACCACCAATGAGCAGTTCTTC. Its translation: CASSVGARASGTTNEQFF. This chain connects TRBV9 to TRBJ2-1, with 9 nucleotides matching TRBD2. The junction had 13 bases not matched to a gene; V was cut back by 0 bases and J by 6 bases. This CDR3 has 18 residues. CDR1 SGDLS and CDR2 YYNGEE come from the germline V gene.

The chain combines TRBV2 with TRBJ2-5, with 11 bases aligning to TRBD1. CDR1 is SNHLY, CDR2 FYNNEI, per germline. V shed 7 bases, J shed 5 bases, and the junction held 9 bases outside the gene matches. The CDR3 is made up of 15 amino acids. CDR3 nucleotide sequence: TGTGCCAGCATTTCTAGGACAGGGGGCTTGGAGACCCAGTACTTC. Its translation is CASISRTGGLETQYF.

The chain employs TRBV9 and TRBJ1-2; D gene unclear. Germline-derived CDR1 and CDR2 are SGDLS and YYNGEE. Trimming pared 3 bases from V and 9 bases from J, leaving 12 bases between. The CDR3 consists of 12 residues. Here the CDR3 reads CASSGLLNSYTF. The CDR3 DNA follows: TGTGCCAGCAGCGGATTATTAAACAGCTACACCTTC.

The rearrangement joins TRBV10-1 to TRBJ1-6, with D maybe TRBD1 (5 bases). The CDR3 runs to 14 residues. Germline CDR1 WNHNN, CDR2 SYGVQD (reference sequence). V gave up 5 bases and J gave up 9 bases, with 14 bases separating them. Here the CDR3 reads CASSKQGVGSPLHF. DNA for the CDR3: TGCGCCAGCAGTAAGCAGGGTGTTGGTTCACCCCTCCACTTT.

J is TRBJ2-1 and V is TRBV28, with 9 bases identical to TRBD1. The CDR3 contains 17 residues. The germline CDR1 and CDR2 sequences are MDHEN and SYDVKM. V gave up 6 bases and J gave up 7 bases; unmatched junction bases: 16. Here the CDR3 DNA reads TGTGCCAGCAGCCTAAATTCGTGGGGGGACAGGGAAAATGAGCAGTTCTTC. As protein: CASSLNSWGDRENEQFF.

The chain couples TRBV30 to TRBJ2-1; TRBD2 matches at 10 bases. This CDR3 contains 16 residues. The germline V gene has CDR1 GTSNPN and CDR2 SVGIG (reference sequence). V was clipped by 2 bases and J by 6 bases; unmatched bases: 10. CDR3 amino acids: CAWSTPGTSASNEQFF. In nucleotides, the CDR3 is TGTGCCTGGAGTACCCCCGGGACTAGCGCCAGCAATGAGCAGTTCTTC. The whole variable domain, filled in from reference TRBV30 and TRBJ2-1, reads SQTIHQWPATLVQPVGSPLSLECTVEGTSNPNLYWYRQAAGRGLQLLFYSVGIGQISSEVPQNLSASRPQDRQFILSSKKLLLSDSGFYLCAWSTPGTSASNEQFFGPGTRLTVL.

The gene calls are TRBV19 and TRBJ1-5; D is possibly TRBD1 (5 bases). This CDR3 comprises 15 residues. CDR1 and CDR2 (germline): LNHDA, SQIVND (reference sequence). V lost 4 bases and J lost 12, with 22 bases in between. The CDR3 DNA reads TGTGCCAGTAGTAGAGGGACGGACTTTCTCGGGGGCCAGCATTTT. This sequence encodes CASSRGTDFLGGQHF.

The gene calls are TRBV5-1 and TRBJ1-1; D uncertain. The V gene lost 4 bases and the J gene lost 0 bases, with 16 bases spanning the gap. CDR3 length: 16 residues. From germline, CDR1 is SGHRS and CDR2 YFSETQ. The CDR3 nucleotides are TGCGCCAGCAGCCCTTTAAACAGATCGATGAACACTGAAGCTTTCTTT. Its protein is CASSPLNRSMNTEAFF.

The rearrangement uses TRBV27 and TRBJ2-7; 8 positions match TRBD2. V shed 8 bases, J shed 2 bases, and the junction held 11 bases outside the gene matches. This CDR3 comprises 15 residues. In germline, CDR1 is MNHEY, CDR2 SMNVEV (reference sequence). The CDR3 sequence: CASAPMQAGAYEQYF. DNA of the CDR3: TGTGCCAGCGCCCCAATGCAAGCGGGGGCCTACGAGCAGTACTTC.

This clone was seen once. This sequence joins TRBV27 and TRBJ2-3, with 10 bases fitting TRBD2. This CDR3 is built from 20 residues. CDR1 is MNHEY, CDR2 SMNVEV, per germline (reference sequence). The ends lost 5 bases at V and 0 bases at J; junction bases unmatched: 17. The CDR3 nucleotides are TGTGCCAGCAGTCCACTAGGGACTAGCGAACTCAGTGGGAGCACAGATACGCAGTATTTT. Amino acids: CASSPLGTSELSGSTDTQYF.

This chain uses TRBV27 with TRBJ1-5; D is unresolved. V was shortened by 6 bases and J by 0 bases, with 12 bases between the two germline ends. In germline, CDR1 is MNHEY, CDR2 SMNVEV (reference sequence). CDR3 length equals 15 residues. The CDR3 coding sequence is TGTGCCAGCAGATTTCAGGCTAATAGCAATCAGCCCCAGCATTTT. As protein: CASRFQANSNQPQHF.